One sample yielded the 27 T cell receptor beta chains listed below, sequenced in a study of blood T cells in healthy people across ages. Using a J-beta primer mix together with a sample-barcoded 5' primer, a second PCR was run for roughly 6 to 12 cycles. One entry per CDR3 protein, called by TCRdb with MiXCR from the 5' RACE reads. The data hold about 780,000 distinct CDR3 sequences, with 35% to 50% observed a single time. The sample consisted of blood. Receptor source: an elderly man in good health.

The gene calls are TRBV5-1 and TRBJ1-4; D possibly corresponds to TRBD1 (5 bases). This CDR3 has 14 residues. The V gene's germline CDR1 is SGHRS and CDR2 YFSETQ. V shed 3 bases and J shed 8 bases, with 14 bases lying between them. CDR3 in DNA: TGCGCCAGCAGCTCGGGACGAGACGGGGAAAAACTGTTTTTT. Protein: CASSSGRDGEKLFF.

In this sample, this clonotype turned up a few times. The rearrangement links TRBV6-5 to TRBJ2-5; the match to TRBD1 covers 7 bases. The CDR3 runs 15 residues. Looked up from germline, CDR1 is MNHEY and CDR2 is SVGAGI. Trimming at V came to 0 bases and at J to 5 bases, leaving 6 bases not matched to a gene. CDR3 protein: CASSYSTGLGETQYF. DNA for the CDR3: TGTGCCAGCAGTTACTCGACAGGGCTGGGGGAGACCCAGTACTTC.

V usage is TRBV20-1 and J usage is TRBJ2-5; TRBD1 is a possible D gene (6 bases). This CDR3 is 17 amino acids long. V dropped 0 bases and J dropped 1 base, with 18 bases sitting between them. In germline, CDR1 is DFQATT, CDR2 SNEGSKA (reference sequence). The CDR3 loop is CSARDPWGPRPQETQYF. The CDR3 nucleotides read TGCAGTGCTAGAGATCCGTGGGGGCCTCGTCCCCAAGAGACCCAGTACTTC.

This chain links TRBV7-2 with TRBJ2-3; D is ambiguous. The V end lost 1 base, the J end lost 2 bases, and 13 bases lay between the germline ends. There are 16 residues in the CDR3. Germline V CDR1 and CDR2: SGHTA, FQGNSA. CDR3 amino acids: CASSLVSNSATDTQYF. Here the CDR3 DNA reads TGTGCCAGCAGCTTAGTTTCTAATTCTGCCACAGATACGCAGTATTTT. Together with reference TRBV7-2 and TRBJ2-3, the CDR3 gives the full variable domain: GAGVSQSPSNKVTEKGKDVELRCDPISGHTALYWYRQSLGQGLEFLIYFQGNSAPDKSGLPSDRFSAERTGGSVSTLTIQRTQQEDSAVYLCASSLVSNSATDTQYFGPGTRLTVL.

This clonotype was counted between two and nine times. In nucleotides, the CDR3 is TGTGCCAGCAGCCCCTTTTTAGGTTCGGGGAGCGGCACTGAAGCTTTCTTT. Amino acids: CASSPFLGSGSGTEAFF. This chain connects TRBV9 to TRBJ1-1, with unresolved D. The CDR3 has 17 residues. Trimming removed 4 bases at V and 4 bases at J, with 23 bases between. In germline, CDR1 is SGDLS, CDR2 YYNGEE. The full variable domain, its missing parts supplied by reference TRBV9 and TRBJ1-1, is DSGVTQTPKHLITATGQRVTLRCSPRSGDLSVYWYQQSLDQGLQFLIQYYNGEERAKGNILERFSAQQFPDLHSELNLSSLELGDSALYFCASSPFLGSGSGTEAFFGQGTRLTVV.

This clonotype was counted between two and nine times. The genes are TRBV20-1 and TRBJ2-4; 7 bases are shared with TRBD2. This CDR3 has 18 amino acids. J lost 0 bases, V lost 5 bases, and 16 bases had no gene match. Germline-derived CDR1 and CDR2 are DFQATT and SNEGSKA (reference sequence). DNA for the CDR3: TGCAGTGCTGAATCGGCTAGCGGTATACCTTTAGCCAAAAACATTCAGTACTTC. Amino acid sequence: CSAESASGIPLAKNIQYF.

The sample holds a few counts of this clonotype. V is TRBV12-3 or TRBV12-4 and J is TRBJ2-1; tentative D call: TRBD1 (6 bases). The germline V and J ends were trimmed by 2 bases and 6 bases, with 14 bases remaining between them. The CDR3 is 15 amino acids. The CDR3 DNA follows: TGTGCCAGCAGTTTACCCCGCCCGGACAGCAATGAGCAGTTCTTC. This codes for CASSLPRPDSNEQFF.

At least ten counts were recorded for this clonotype. CDR3 loop: CASSLVVGQGETQYF. The DNA for the CDR3 is TGCGCCAGCAGCTTGGTAGTGGGACAGGGAGAGACCCAGTACTTC. V usage is TRBV5-1 and J usage is TRBJ2-5; 9 bases are shared with TRBD1. The CDR3 contains 15 residues. Germline V CDR1 and CDR2: SGHRS, YFSETQ. V lost 0 bases, J lost 4 bases, and 4 bases stayed unmatched.

The rearrangement uses TRBV30 and TRBJ2-5; the D gene is possibly TRBD2 (5 bases). The V end lost 2 bases, the J end lost 11 bases, and 18 bases lay between the germline ends. Germline assignment: CDR1 GTSNPN and CDR2 SVGIG (reference sequence). This CDR3 has 13 residues. CDR3 bases: TGTGCCTGGAGTAGGGTGGGAGAGGGTGAGCAGTACTTC. It is translated as CAWSRVGEGEQYF.

For this clonotype: One end of the junction does not line up with germline, which may come from a read error. The rearrangement uses TRBV20-1 and TRBJ1-1; D is unclear. This CDR3 contains 15 residues. Germline V gene sequence: CDR1 DFQATT, CDR2 SNEGSKA (reference sequence). DNA for the CDR3: TGCAGTGCTAGAGCACCGTCCGCGTTGAACGCTGAAGCTTTCTTT. As protein: CSARAPSALNAEAFF.

V and J are TRBV5-1 and TRBJ2-7; D is possibly TRBD1 or TRBD2 (5 bases each). Trimming removed 4 bases from V and 5 bases from J, with 13 bases in between. Germline lookup yields CDR1 SGHRS and CDR2 YFSETQ. The CDR3 totals 13 residues. In nucleotides, the CDR3 is TGCGCCAGCAGCCACGGGACCCTCGACGAGCAGTACTTC. Residues: CASSHGTLDEQYF.

V is TRBV7-2 and J is TRBJ2-3; D is unresolved. This CDR3 comprises 14 residues. V was clipped by 6 bases and J by 2 bases, with 12 bases between them. Germline V gives CDR1 SGHTA, CDR2 FQGNSA. Written as DNA, the CDR3 is TGTGCCAGCAGTTCTCTGGCCGCCACAGATACGCAGTATTTT. The encoded protein is CASSSLAATDTQYF.

The rearrangement uses TRBV24-1 and TRBJ2-1; TRBD2 agrees at 9 bases. Germline lookup yields CDR1 KGHDR and CDR2 SFDVKD. The trim removed 5 bases at V and 2 bases at J, leaving 3 bases unmatched. The CDR3 loop spans 15 amino acids. DNA for the CDR3: TGTGCCACCAGTGCGACTAGCGGTACCTACAATGAGCAGTTCTTC. Protein: CATSATSGTYNEQFF.

The V gene is TRBV20-1, the J gene TRBJ2-6, with TRBD1 matching over 8 bases. Germline values: CDR1 DFQATT, CDR2 SNEGSKA (reference sequence). With V trimmed by 7 bases and J by 0 bases, 14 bases remained unmatched. The CDR3 runs to 18 residues. The CDR3, as DNA: TGCAGTGTCTCATCGACAGGGGCGTCGTCCTCTGGGGCCAACGTCCTGACTTTC. Protein sequence: CSVSSTGASSSGANVLTF.

As regards this clonotype: A read error may account for a junction end that differs from germline. The rearrangement joins TRBV11-1 to TRBJ2-1, with 9 bases matching TRBD2. The V gene's germline CDR1 is SGHAT and CDR2 FQDESV (reference sequence). The CDR3 loop spans 15 amino acids. The CDR3 DNA reads TGTGCCAGCAACTTAGGGCTAGCGGGGTACAATGAGCAGTTCTTC. Amino acids: CASNLGLAGYNEQFF.

CDR3 nucleotide sequence: TGTGCCAGCAGACCGGGACTAGCGGCTAACAATGAGCAGTTCTTC. Its translation is CASRPGLAANNEQFF. The genes are TRBV6-6 and TRBJ2-1, with 11 bases matching TRBD2. This CDR3 is 15 amino acids long. CDR1 is MNHNY, CDR2 SVGAGI, per germline (reference sequence). After removal of 6 bases from V and 5 bases from J, the junction contained 6 bases not matched to a gene.

Many counts were recorded for this clonotype. V usage is TRBV12-3 or TRBV12-4 and J usage is TRBJ2-5; TRBD1 is a possible D gene (6 bases). Trimming pared 3 bases from V and 5 bases from J, leaving 16 bases between. The CDR3 runs 15 residues. The chain's CDR3 is CASSLPSTGFETQYF. CDR3 in DNA: TGTGCCAGCAGTTTGCCTTCGACAGGATTCGAGACCCAGTACTTC.

By frequency in the sample, this clonotype is medium-sized. A much larger clone differs from this one at a single base, so this may be a read error. This chain uses TRBV6-5 with TRBJ2-7; D gene ambiguous. Germline CDR1 and CDR2: MNHEY and SVGAGI. This CDR3 is 13 amino acids long. The DNA of the CDR3 is TGTGCCAGCATTTACTCGAGCCGGTACGAGCAGTACTTC. Residues: CASIYSSRYEQYF.

The chain employs TRBV7-9 and TRBJ2-7; 7 bases are a match to TRBD1. CDR3 size: 13 residues. Losses at the gene ends were 5 bases for V and 5 bases for J; bases not matched to a gene: 6. Germline CDR1 SEHNR, CDR2 FQNEAQ (reference sequence). CDR3 in amino acids: CASSRQGGHEQYF. CDR3 DNA: TGTGCCAGCAGCCGACAGGGCGGCCACGAGCAGTACTTC.

This clonotype has a handful of counts. The chain recombines TRBV30 with TRBJ2-7; tentatively, D is TRBD2 (5 bases). This CDR3 comprises 13 residues. Germline V CDR1 and CDR2: GTSNPN, SVGIG (reference sequence). V lost 3 bases and J lost 5, with 14 bases in between. The CDR3: CAWSGGRVDEQYF. DNA of the CDR3: TGTGCCTGGAGCGGTGGGAGAGTCGACGAGCAGTACTTC. The full variable domain, its missing parts supplied by reference TRBV30 and TRBJ2-7, is SQTIHQWPATLVQPVGSPLSLECTVEGTSNPNLYWYRQAAGRGLQLLFYSVGIGQISSEVPQNLSASRPQDRQFILSSKKLLLSDSGFYLCAWSGGRVDEQYFGPGTRLTVT.

The chain employs TRBV29-1 and TRBJ2-7; 9 bases align to TRBD1. J gave up 7 bases and V 7 bases, and 11 bases lay outside the gene matches. Per germline, CDR1 SQVTM and CDR2 ANQGSEA. CDR3 length: 13 amino acids. CDR3 in amino acids: CSGKDRGWGEQYF. CDR3 DNA sequence: TGCAGCGGGAAGGACAGGGGTTGGGGTGAGCAGTACTTC.

This CDR3 reads CASSQGLAGHYEQYF. The CDR3 nucleotides are TGTGCCAGCAGCCAAGGACTAGCGGGGCACTACGAGCAGTACTTC. V usage is TRBV4-2 and J usage is TRBJ2-5; 11 bases line up with TRBD2. With the DNA end fitting TRBJ2-7 better, the J assignment may be wrong. The germline V gene encodes CDR1 LGHNA and CDR2 YNFKEQ. This CDR3 comprises 15 residues.

This chain joins TRBV28 and TRBJ2-5; D may be TRBD2 (6 bases). This CDR3 region has 14 residues. Trimming left V 6 bases short and J 3 bases short, with 14 bases between. Germline values: CDR1 MDHEN, CDR2 SYDVKM. CDR3 nucleotides: TGTGCCAGCAGGGGAGCGGGCGCTAAAGAGACCCAGTACTTC. It encodes CASRGAGAKETQYF.

This clonotype was seen repeatedly, ten times or more. The rearrangement joins TRBV12-3 or TRBV12-4 to TRBJ2-3; D is possibly TRBD1 (6 bases). The CDR3 runs 14 residues. Trimming removed 3 bases at V and 5 bases at J, with 12 bases between. CDR3 nucleotides: TGTGCCAGCAGTTTCACAGGGCCAGGAGATACGCAGTATTTT. Translation: CASSFTGPGDTQYF.

A word on this clonotype: A read error may account for a junction end that differs from germline. This sequence joins TRBV3-1 and TRBJ1-3; D ambiguous. The CDR3 has 14 residues. Germline CDR1 and CDR2: LGHDT and YNNKEL (reference sequence). The DNA of the CDR3 is TGTGCCAGCAGCCAAAAAAGCTCTGGAAACGCCATATATTTT. Residues: CASSQKSSGNAIYF. The full variable domain, its missing parts supplied by reference TRBV3-1 and TRBJ1-3, is DTAVSQTPKYLVTQMGNDKSIKCEQNLGHDTMYWYKQDSKKFLKIMFSYNNKELIINETVPNRFSPKSPDKAHLNLHINSLELGDSAVYFCASSQKSSGNAIYFGEGSWLTVV.

With regard to this clonotype: It may be a read error: a sequence one base away is much more abundant. The chain is built from TRBV27 and TRBJ2-5, with D perhaps TRBD1 or TRBD2 (6 bases each). Trimming left V 5 bases short and J 11 bases short, with 15 bases between. The CDR3 extends over 12 amino acids. In germline, CDR1 is MNHEY, CDR2 SMNVEV (reference sequence). The CDR3 DNA reads TGTGCCAGCAGTGAAGGGGGAGGCGGGCAGTACTTC. It codes for CASSEGGGGQYF.

This clonotype was seen more than once but under ten times. The CDR3 DNA reads as TGCAGCGTTGCGGAGGCCTACAATGAGCAGTTCTTC. It yields the protein CSVAEAYNEQFF. The chain joins TRBV29-1 to TRBJ2-1; maybe TRBD2 (5 bases). Germline lookup yields CDR1 SQVTM and CDR2 ANQGSEA. V was trimmed by 4 bases and J by 2 bases, leaving 6 bases between them. CDR3 length: 12 residues.